This T cell receptor beta chain was identified during a study of shared T cell receptors in the human thymus. Germline CDR1 and CDR2: SQVTM and ANQGSEA. This CDR3 is built from 17 residues. Trimming shortened V by 0 bases and J by 5 bases, and 22 bases separated the two germline ends. Sequenced by immunoSEQ multiplex PCR; TCRdb stores in-frame clones only, minus some. The data contain 700,000 to 750,000 clones, roughly 88% of them singletons. The sample was also reused in another study, on human thymus T cells.

The TCR originated in a girl under three years old with a congenital heart defect. The sample was thymocytes. The chain recombines TRBV29-1 with TRBJ1-2, with D unclear. This CDR3 reads CSVEDIGPRAWEYGYTF. In nucleotides, the CDR3 is TGCAGCGTTGAAGACATAGGCCCGCGAGCCTGGGAGTATGGCTACACCTTC.